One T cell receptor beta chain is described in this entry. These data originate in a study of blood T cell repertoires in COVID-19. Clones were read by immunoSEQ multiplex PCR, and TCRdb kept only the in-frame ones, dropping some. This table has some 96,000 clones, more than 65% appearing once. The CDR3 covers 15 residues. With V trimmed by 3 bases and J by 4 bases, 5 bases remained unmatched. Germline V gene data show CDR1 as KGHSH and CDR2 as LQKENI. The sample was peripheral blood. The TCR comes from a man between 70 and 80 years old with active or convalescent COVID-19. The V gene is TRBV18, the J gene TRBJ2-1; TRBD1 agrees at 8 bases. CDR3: CASSPAGGVYNEQFF. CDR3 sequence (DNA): TGTGCCAGCTCACCCGCAGGGGGCGTATACAATGAGCAGTTCTTC.